The clone carrying this TCR beta chain was counted at least ten times. Its matching antigen is unknown. V trimming: 6 bases; J trimming: 5 bases; junction bases outside the gene matches: 6. The germline gives CDR1 MNHEY, CDR2 SVGEGT. CDR3 size: 13 residues. As to time point: newly diagnosed GD, antithyroid drugs for less than 3 months. RNA extracted from PBMCs served as the sequencing template. This sample was included in a study of regulatory T cells in long-lasting Graves disease. TCR beta libraries were built with iRepertoire HTBI primers and Arm-PCR of CDR3 regions. TCRdb fed the multiplex PCR reads into MiXCR, producing one record per CDR3 protein. The table includes about 610,000 distinct CDR3 sequences, about 16% detected once. Overall study results and limits: Persistent cases of Graves' showed reduced TCR diversity relative to newly diagnosed patients.

The same data also went into a second study, on T cells in Graves' hyperthyroidism and ophthalmopathy. That paper states: Uncontrolled infection, other autoimmune disease, pregnancy and lactation each barred patients from inclusion.

The material sequenced was peripheral blood mononuclear cells (PBMCs), taken at new diagnosis, from a patient treated with antithyroid drugs. The receptor was isolated from a man aged 18 to 29 with Graves disease. The chain is built from TRBV6-2 or TRBV6-3 and TRBJ1-1, with 7 bases identical to TRBD1. This CDR3 is CASSDRARTEAFF. CDR3 nucleotide sequence: TGTGCCAGCAGCGACAGGGCACGGACTGAAGCTTTCTTT.